Detailed here is one T cell receptor (beta chain). Its target is not known. This specimen belongs to a study of tumor-infiltrating lymphocytes in primary liver carcinoma. Across the whole study: Primary liver carcinoma in the patients was surgically resected. Spanning 30 to 69 years of age, the patients were men and women. Recorded tumor stage was T1-T3 N0M0, with diameters of roughly 4 to 10 cm.

From about 530 ng total RNA, TCR beta cDNA was generated with a primer in the constant region. Libraries of TCR beta came from three nested multiplex PCR rounds with slightly modified ARM-PCR. TCRdb recomputed calls from the multiplex PCR reads with MiXCR, one row per CDR3 protein. Of around 170,000 distinct CDR3 sequences in the sample, approximately 60% were seen once. It was unsorted whole blood that yielded blood RNA, and germline DNA was also extracted. Study observations and caveats: Bulk, unsorted sampling meant CD4+ and CD8+ repertoires went uncompared.

The sequencing sample was made of peripheral blood. This receptor was taken from a man in his forties or fifties with primary liver carcinoma and hepatitis B virus infection.

Written as DNA, the CDR3 is TGTGCCAGCAGCTTGGGGGACAGGGAGGCCTACGAGCAGTACTTC. It codes for CASSLGDREAYEQYF. The chain couples TRBV5-6 to TRBJ2-7; 9 positions agree with TRBD1. Germline V gives CDR1 SGHDT, CDR2 YYEEEE. The length of the CDR3 is 15 residues. The V segment lost 0 bases and the J segment 2 bases; nucleotides outside the gene matches: 3.